This TCR beta chain was recovered during a study of T-cell memory formation after mild COVID-19. This clonotype appeared a few times. MiXCR, run by TCRdb on the 5' RACE reads, gives a single entry per CDR3 protein. The table has 350,000 to 400,000 distinct CDR3 sequences, about an eighth seen once; the top ten hold approximately 20%. Germline values: CDR1 SEHNR, CDR2 FQNEAQ (reference sequence). V gave up 9 bases and J gave up 3 bases; unmatched junction bases: 3. This CDR3 is built from 12 residues. The chain links TRBV7-9 to TRBJ2-7; 9 bases are shared with TRBD2. Sequencing input: PBMCs or a T cell subset sorted from them (not recorded which). The receptor was derived from a man aged 18 to 30 who had mild COVID-19 (a few samples of this study predate the infection). Cell type and time point are not known. CDR3 protein: CASQRGDYEQYF. The CDR3 region has the DNA TGTGCCAGTCAGCGGGGGGACTACGAGCAGTACTTC.